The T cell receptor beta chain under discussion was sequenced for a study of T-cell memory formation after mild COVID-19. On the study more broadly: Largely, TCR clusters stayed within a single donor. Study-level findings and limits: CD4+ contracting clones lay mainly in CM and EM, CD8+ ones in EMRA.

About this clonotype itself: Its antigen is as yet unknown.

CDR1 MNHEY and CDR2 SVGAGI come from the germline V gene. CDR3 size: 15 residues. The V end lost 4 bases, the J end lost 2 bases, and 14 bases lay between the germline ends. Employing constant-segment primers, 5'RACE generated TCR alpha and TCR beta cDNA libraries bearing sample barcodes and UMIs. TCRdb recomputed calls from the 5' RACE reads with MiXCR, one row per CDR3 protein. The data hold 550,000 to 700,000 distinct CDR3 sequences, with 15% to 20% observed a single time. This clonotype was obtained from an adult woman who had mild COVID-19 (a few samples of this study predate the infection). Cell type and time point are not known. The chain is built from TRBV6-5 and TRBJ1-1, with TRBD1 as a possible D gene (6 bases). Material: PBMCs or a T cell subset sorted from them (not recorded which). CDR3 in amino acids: CASSWSGQLNTEAFF. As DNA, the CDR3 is TGTGCCAGCAGTTGGTCCGGACAGCTTAACACTGAAGCTTTCTTT.